The 8 T cell receptor beta chains below all came from one sample that was sequenced in a study of control samples from healthy donors and cancer patients. Some clones are missing from TCRdb's copy, which holds only in-frame ones; the method was immunoSEQ multiplex PCR. This sample has fewer than 200,000 clones, with roughly 95% found just once. Sequenced sample: blood. The receptor set was obtained from a woman aged 25-40 years in good health.

This clone has only one observation. V and J are TRBV9 and TRBJ2-1; D may correspond to TRBD1 or TRBD2 (5 bases each). V lost 7 bases to trimming and J lost 0 bases, with 11 bases between them. Germline V gives CDR1 SGDLS, CDR2 YYNGEE. This CDR3 comprises 14 residues. Here the CDR3 reads CASAEGSSYNEQFF. Here the CDR3 DNA reads TGTGCCAGCGCAGAGGGGAGCTCCTACAATGAGCAGTTCTTC.

The gene calls are TRBV2 and TRBJ1-1, with D perhaps TRBD1 (6 bases). The germline V and J ends were trimmed by 5 bases and 2 bases, with 9 bases remaining between them. From germline, CDR1 is SNHLY and CDR2 FYNNEI. The length of the CDR3 is 13 residues. The chain's CDR3 is CASSRDINTEAFF. As DNA, the CDR3 is TGTGCCAGCAGTCGGGACATTAACACTGAAGCTTTCTTT.

The chain carries TRBV18 and TRBJ2-1, with D maybe TRBD2 (6 bases). V lost 6 bases, J lost 1 base, and 13 bases lay in between. The CDR3 has 15 residues. Germline V lookup: CDR1 KGHSH, CDR2 LQKENI. The CDR3 loop reads CASSRDGGSYNEQFF. The CDR3 DNA reads as TGTGCCAGCTCGCGGGACGGAGGTTCCTACAATGAGCAGTTCTTC.

This clone was detected once. The chain recombines TRBV4-1 with TRBJ2-3, with D tentatively TRBD1 or TRBD2 (5 bases each). This CDR3 contains 16 residues. V was clipped by 3 bases and J by 0 bases, with 13 bases between them. Germline V gene data show CDR1 as MGHRA and CDR2 as YSYEKL. In DNA, the CDR3 is TGCGCCAGCAGCCAGGGATACGGGGCTAGCACAGATACGCAGTATTTT. It yields the protein CASSQGYGASTDTQYF.

The chain is built from TRBV29-1 and TRBJ1-1; TRBD1 agrees at 10 bases. The CDR3 consists of 13 residues. CDR1 SQVTM and CDR2 ANQGSEA come from the germline V gene. Trimming removed 7 bases from V and 3 bases from J; junction bases left unmatched: 5. CDR3 sequence (DNA): TGCAGCGGCGGGACAGGGGTTTACACTGAAGCTTTCTTT. Protein sequence: CSGGTGVYTEAFF. The variable domain in full, with the rest retrieved from reference TRBV29-1 and TRBJ1-1, is SAVISQKPSRDICQRGTSLTIQCQVDSQVTMMFWYRQQPGQSLTLIATANQGSEATYESGFVIDKFPISRPNLTFSTLTVSNMSPEDSSIYLCSGGTGVYTEAFFGQGTRLTVV.

The chain carries TRBV5-4 and TRBJ1-1, with 8 nucleotides matching TRBD1. V was clipped by 4 bases and J by 0 bases; unmatched bases: 5. Germline CDR1 is SGHNT and CDR2 is YYREEE (reference sequence). This CDR3 contains 15 residues. The CDR3 here is CASSPKTGVNTEAFF. For the CDR3, the DNA is TGTGCCAGCAGCCCCAAGACAGGGGTGAACACTGAAGCTTTCTTT.

V and J are TRBV24-1 and TRBJ1-2; possible D gene TRBD1, 5 bases. The CDR3 contains 13 residues. Per the germline V gene, CDR1 is KGHDR and CDR2 is SFDVKD. V lost 0 bases and J lost 7, with 8 bases in between. The CDR3 DNA sequence: TGTGCCACCAGTGATTTGGGGACGGGTGGCTACACCTTC. It yields the protein CATSDLGTGGYTF.

The rearrangement uses TRBV5-4 and TRBJ1-2, with TRBD1 matching 10 bases. The CDR3 is 14 residues long. In germline, CDR1 is SGHNT, CDR2 YYREEE (reference sequence). V lost 4 bases and J lost 8; bases outside the gene matches: 8. The CDR3 region is CASSTDRGLRGYTF. Written as DNA, the CDR3 is TGTGCCAGCAGCACAGACAGGGGGCTACGGGGCTACACCTTC.